Listed here is a single TCR beta chain. Its specificity is not known. Compared with germline, one end of the junction differs, possibly owing to a read error. Clones were read by immunoSEQ multiplex PCR, and TCRdb kept only the in-frame ones, dropping some. The repertoire includes more than 1 million clones, about 84% of them detected once, and 0.4% to 0.55% sits in the top ten. Germline loops: CDR1 SGHTA, CDR2 FQGNSA. This CDR3 comprises 12 residues. This sample stems from a study of shared clonotypes between healthy human individuals. Study-level findings and limits: Though the depth was large, rarefaction showed that sorted-subset sequencing was incomplete.

The sequencing sample was made of memory CD4+ T cells from PBMCs. Sample subset: CD45RA-negative fraction. The V and J genes are TRBV7-2 and TRBJ2-7; a weak D match, TRBD1 (7 bases). The clonotype was recovered from a man in his late teens or twenties in good health. Some clones in this sample may be carry-over from other donors' samples. For the CDR3, the DNA is TGTGCCAGCAGCCAGCAGCAGGGGGGATTTTCCTTC. It translates to CASSQQQGGFSF.